The present T cell receptor (beta chain) was sequenced within a study of early T cells in non-severe SARS-CoV-2 infection. Study information: The study sequenced bulk RNA from unsorted whole blood, with chains unpaired.

The protocol attached unique molecular identifiers to individual cDNA molecules. TCRdb processed the 5' RACE reads anew with MiXCR; each CDR3 protein has one entry. The sample records 45,000 to 55,000 distinct CDR3 sequences, roughly 13% being singletons. This clonotype was counted at least ten times. Its target is not known. Study outcomes and limitations: Matching with VDJdb favored anti-spike CD8 responses (missing private and CD4 specificities).

Trimming removed 0 bases from V and 4 bases from J, with 6 bases in between. The CDR3 loop spans 13 amino acids. Germline loops: CDR1 DFQATT, CDR2 SNEGSKA (reference sequence). The sequenced material came from whole blood. The TCR originated in an adult who was a healthcare worker with PCR-confirmed SARS-CoV-2 infection or an uninfected control (not recorded which). The chain combines TRBV20-1 with TRBJ1-4; a possible D gene is TRBD1 (6 bases). The CDR3 coding sequence is TGCAGTGCTAGAGACAGGGGTAATGAAAAACTGTTTTTT. Amino acids: CSARDRGNEKLFF.